This TCR beta chain emerged from a study of molecular identifiers for immune sequencing clone quantification (dated 2018 in TCRdb). Context from the whole study: For a replicate experiment, the RNA from either 20,000 or 100,000 naive CD8 T cells was divided into five aliquots, and four of those aliquots went on to sequencing. CD8 T cells were used in a methods study to benchmark molecular-identifier clustering-based TCR repertoire sequencing (MIDCIRS) and TCR RNA copy counting. The study at large found these results: In CMV-specific effector cells, over 98% of molecules were held by clones above 20 RNA copies, whereas under 1% of molecules were held by such clones in naive cells. A single cell's worth of spiked-in Jurkat TCR RNA was reported detectable even among one million naive CD8 T cells. Without barcode sub-clustering, chimeric consensus sequences inflated TCR diversity; chimeras reached as high as 47%. Highly expanded clone sizes could be underestimated because identical TCR molecules may share a barcode. Spiked-in Jurkat TCR RNA (about ten copies' worth), which is not part of the donor repertoire, was contained in the naive libraries. Modeling estimated roughly 3.2 recovered TCR RNA copies per cell, compared with 9.5 to 10 by digital PCR, which implies roughly 30% capture efficiency.

This clonotype was recorded a few times. Its antigen target is currently unknown. Base qualities are not at hand, and no much larger clone is one base apart. Library preparation employed PCR. Sequencing was carried out with an Illumina HiSeq 4000. Bulk TCR libraries were prepared as previously described, using TCR primers listed in Table S5. Total RNA was purified with the Qiagen AllPrep DNA/RNA kit. Before analysis, reads from multiple sequencing runs of one library were combined. The original methods were these. Only reads with exact TCR constant sequence were kept, trimmed to 150 nt, and grouped by their 12-nt molecular barcodes. Reads inside each barcode group were sub-clustered using a 15% Levenshtein threshold, and a quality-weighted consensus sequence was constructed for each RNA molecule. Non-functional sequences were filtered out, along with any lower-count sequence sitting one edit away from another sequence. Based on a fit of two negative binomial distributions, barcode sub-clusters having less than 20% of the maximum read count were discarded. TCRdb redid the processing of the public reads, applying fastp at Q25 and MiXCR, and retained in-frame beta chains. Records with the same CDR3 protein are collapsed into one entry carrying the most frequent genes and DNA. Here the V and J calls rest on TCRdb's processing, not on the authors' analysis. Counted in this sample were approximately 670,000 distinct CDR3 sequences; about 20% of them appeared once. Jointly, the top ten make up approximately 0.9% of the sample.

Libraries of naive CD8 T cells were generated from about 21,000 to 970,000 sorted cells, with 10%, 30% or 50% of the purified RNA used. Naive CD8 T cells, defined as CD8+CD4-CCR7+CD45RA+, were FACS-sorted into RLT Plus buffer on a BD FACSAria II. Detection sensitivity was tested by spiking Jurkat RNA equal to roughly 9 TCR copies' worth into samples containing about 18,000-1,000,000 naive CD8 T cells. CD8 T cells were enriched using RosetteSep CD8+ T Cell Enrichment Cocktail and Ficoll-Paque, and the enriched cells then underwent ACK red cell lysis. The cysteine opens and the phenylalanine closes a CDR3 of 16 amino acids. Only CDR3 DNA remains: 48 bases, in frame from the first base. Looking up the germline V gene (reference sequence) yields CDR1 SGHNT and CDR2 YYREEE. V has 4 bases trimmed and J has 6 bases trimmed; junction bases matching no gene number 6.

The rearrangement combines TRBV5-4 with TRBJ2-3, with 15 middle bases fitting TRBD2. This clonotype originated in a human donor in good health. Some libraries in this study had Jurkat cell RNA spiked in. Sequencing was done on a sample of naive CD8+ T cells from blood, with Jurkat cell RNA spiked in. The cell subset or site label, as the study defines it: FACS-sorted CD8+CD4-CCR7+CD45RA+ naive T cells. The DNA is as follows: TGTGCCAGCAGCAACGGACTAGCGGGAGGGTTGGATACGCAGTATTTT. Its protein reads: CASSNGLAGGLDTQYF.